The next 26 T cell receptor beta chains were all read from a single sample in a study of T cells in Graves' hyperthyroidism and ophthalmopathy. Using RNA transcripts as the source, TCR beta CDR3 regions were amplified. Primed by the HTBI set, a first-round RT-PCR was run on the TCR CDR3. TCRdb reprocessed the multiplex PCR reads with MiXCR, giving one entry per CDR3 protein. The sample holds around 180,000 distinct CDR3 sequences, about 17% seen once. Sequencing was performed on blood. These TCRs come from a woman aged 50 to 60 with Graves' hyperthyroidism.

This clonotype has only a few counts. Just one base apart from a much larger clone, this may be a read error. The chain has TRBV16 and TRBJ1-5, with D unclear. This CDR3 spans 13 amino acids. The germline V gene encodes CDR1 KGHSY and CDR2 FQNENV. Trimming removed 0 bases at V and 7 bases at J, with 7 bases between. The CDR3 DNA sequence: TGTGCCAGCAGCCAATCGGGATTCCAGCCCCAGCATTTT. It yields the protein CASSQSGFQPQHF.

J is TRBJ2-2 and V is TRBV2; the match to TRBD2 covers 9 bases. From germline, CDR1 is SNHLY and CDR2 FYNNEI. This CDR3 spans 15 amino acids. V was pared by 4 bases and J by 2 bases, with 2 bases of the junction left unmatched. The CDR3 DNA sequence: TGTGCCAGCAGTGGACTAGCGGTAAACACCGGGGAGCTGTTTTTT. It yields the protein CASSGLAVNTGELFF.

In this sample, this clonotype turned up once. J is TRBJ2-7 and V is TRBV12-3 or TRBV12-4; a weak D match, TRBD2 (6 bases). V shed 5 bases and J shed 0 bases, with 11 bases lying between them. The CDR3 totals 14 residues. This CDR3 reads CASSRDFSSYEQYF. The CDR3 nucleotides read TGTGCCAGCAGTCGGGACTTTAGCTCCTACGAGCAGTACTTC.

This clonotype was seen ten or more times. The rearrangement links TRBV6-5 to TRBJ2-6; the D gene could be TRBD1 or TRBD2 (5 bases each). The V end lost 6 bases, the J end lost 2 bases, and 17 bases lay between the germline ends. The CDR3 totals 17 residues. CDR1 is MNHEY, CDR2 SVGAGI, per germline. The CDR3 loop reads CASSPPSGRTGANVLTF. CDR3 sequence (DNA): TGTGCCAGCAGCCCACCCTCAGGGAGAACTGGGGCCAACGTCCTGACTTTC.

This clonotype was observed many times. The rearrangement links TRBV7-9 to TRBJ1-1, with TRBD1 matching 7 bases. The CDR3 totals 11 residues. Trimming at V came to 6 bases and at J to 8 bases, leaving 3 bases not matched to a gene. Germline CDR1 is SEHNR and CDR2 is FQNEAQ (reference sequence). The CDR3 here is CASRETGEAFF. DNA for the CDR3: TGTGCCAGCAGGGAGACAGGGGAAGCTTTCTTT.

This clonotype was seen ten or more times. The V and J genes are TRBV12-3 or TRBV12-4 and TRBJ2-1, with a possible D match to TRBD1 (6 bases). V was trimmed by 2 bases and J by 4 bases, leaving 12 bases between them. The CDR3 contains 15 residues. The chain's CDR3 is CASSLSGGGYNEQFF. In DNA form, the CDR3 reads TGTGCCAGCAGTTTAAGTGGGGGCGGGTACAATGAGCAGTTCTTC.

There are many counts of this clonotype. V is TRBV6-1 and J is TRBJ2-1, with TRBD2 identical over 7 bases. The CDR3 is 14 residues long. Germline loops: CDR1 MNHNS, CDR2 SASEGT. V lost 5 bases to trimming and J lost 5 bases; unmatched junction nucleotides: 6. The CDR3 nucleotides read TGTGCCAGCAGTTGGGGGGGGGTAAACAATGAGCAGTTCTTC. Its protein product is CASSWGGVNNEQFF.

This clonotype was seen ten or more times. V is TRBV20-1 and J is TRBJ1-1; the match to TRBD1 covers 7 bases. V gave up 0 bases and J gave up 1 base; unmatched junction bases: 8. Germline CDR1 reads DFQATT; CDR2 reads SNEGSKA (reference sequence). The CDR3 length is 16 residues. Here the CDR3 DNA reads TGCAGTGCTAGAGATTGGCGACAGGGAGAGAACACTGAAGCTTTCTTT. Encoded protein: CSARDWRQGENTEAFF.

Ten or more counts support this clonotype. V usage is TRBV12-3 or TRBV12-4 and J usage is TRBJ1-1; TRBD1 is a possible D gene (5 bases). V lost 6 bases and J lost 7, with 15 bases in between. This CDR3 has 13 amino acids. The CDR3 sequence is CASSRTMEGEAFF. Here the CDR3 DNA reads TGTGCCAGCAGCAGGACAATGGAGGGTGAAGCTTTCTTT.

Many counts were recorded for this clonotype. The germline gene is not matched at one end of the junction; a read error may be the cause. This chain joins TRBV6-1 and TRBJ1-2, with unresolved D. The CDR3 has 14 amino acids. Germline V lookup: CDR1 MNHNS, CDR2 SASEGT. The CDR3: CATSEGLANYGYTF. CDR3 DNA: TGTGCCACCAGTGAGGGCCTAGCTAACTATGGCTACACCTTC.

This clonotype was counted ten times or more. The chain is built from TRBV28 and TRBJ1-4; the D gene is possibly TRBD1 (6 bases). Germline lookup yields CDR1 MDHEN and CDR2 SYDVKM. The CDR3 runs to 16 residues. Trimming took off 6 bases at V and 5 bases at J, with 19 bases between the two ends. The CDR3 bases are TGTGCCAGCAGCCTCACTGGAGGGACACGGAATGAAAAACTGTTTTTT. Its protein is CASSLTGGTRNEKLFF. The whole variable domain, filled in from reference TRBV28 and TRBJ1-4, reads DVKVTQSSRYLVKRTGEKVFLECVQDMDHENMFWYRQDPGLGLRLIYFSYDVKMKEKGDIPEGYSVSREKKERFSLILESASTNQTSMYLCASSLTGGTRNEKLFFGSGTQLSVL.

This clonotype was seen repeatedly, ten times or more. This sequence joins TRBV20-1 and TRBJ2-1; D is perhaps TRBD2 (6 bases). The germline V and J ends were trimmed by 1 base and 7 bases, with 17 bases remaining between them. CDR3 length: 15 amino acids. CDR1 is DFQATT, CDR2 SNEGSKA, per germline (reference sequence). The CDR3 reads CSARVPGEASNEQFF. CDR3 coding DNA: TGCAGTGCTAGAGTGCCGGGGGAAGCGTCAAATGAGCAGTTCTTC.

In this sample, this clonotype turned up many times. This rearrangement joins TRBV5-6 to TRBJ1-2; no definite D call. The CDR3 totals 12 residues. Germline values: CDR1 SGHDT, CDR2 YYEEEE. Deletions cut 4 bases from V and 6 bases from J, with 10 bases between. The CDR3 region has the DNA TGTGCCAGCAGCCCTGACCGGGATGGCTACACCTTC. Protein product: CASSPDRDGYTF.

This clonotype was seen at least ten times. The gene calls are TRBV6-1 and TRBJ2-7; D remains unclear. The germline V gene has CDR1 MNHNS and CDR2 SASEGT. The CDR3 runs to 11 residues. V lost 2 bases to trimming and J lost 4 bases, with 3 bases between them. The CDR3 DNA follows: TGTGCCAGCAGTGAACAGTACGAGCAGTACTTC. Translated, it gives CASSEQYEQYF.

The J gene is TRBJ1-2, the V gene TRBV5-1; no firm D call. With 0 bases removed from V and 2 bases from J, the gap between germline ends came to 8 bases. From germline, CDR1 is SGHRS and CDR2 YFSETQ. The CDR3 loop spans 14 amino acids. CDR3 region: CASSLVAANYGYTF. The DNA of the CDR3 is TGCGCCAGCAGCTTGGTGGCGGCGAACTATGGCTACACCTTC. The full variable domain, rest sourced from reference TRBV5-1 and TRBJ1-2, is KAGVTQTPRYLIKTRGQQVTLSCSPISGHRSVSWYQQTPGQGLQFLFEYFSETQRNKGNFPGRFSGRQFSNSRSEMNVSTLELGDSALYLCASSLVAANYGYTFGSGTRLTVV.

CDR3 amino acids: CASRPGRSNQPQHF. CDR3 in DNA: TGTGCCAGTAGGCCCGGTCGAAGCAATCAGCCCCAGCATTTT. V usage is TRBV19 and J usage is TRBJ1-5; D gene ambiguous. This CDR3 has 14 residues. Trimming cost V 6 bases and J 1 base, with 10 bases left between them. The germline CDR1 and CDR2 sequences are LNHDA and SQIVND (reference sequence).

This clonotype is labeled medium-sized. This rearrangement joins TRBV7-2 to TRBJ1-1; D remains unclear. V was cut by 1 base and J by 2 bases, with 11 bases left in between. Germline CDR1 is SGHTA and CDR2 is FQGNSA. The CDR3 has 15 amino acids. Here the CDR3 reads CASSLELRPNTEAFF. In DNA, the CDR3 is TGTGCCAGCAGCTTAGAGCTCAGACCAAACACTGAAGCTTTCTTT.

This clonotype showed up many times. The rearrangement joins TRBV6-1 to TRBJ2-7; tentatively, D is TRBD2 (6 bases). The CDR3 length is 14 residues. Germline CDR1 reads MNHNS; CDR2 reads SASEGT. The V gene lost 6 bases and the J gene lost 6 bases, with 18 bases spanning the gap. The CDR3 DNA sequence: TGTGCCAGCAGCCTCGGTAGGAGGGAGCGCGAGCAGTACTTC. This gives the protein CASSLGRREREQYF.

Many counts were recorded for this clonotype. V gene TRBV7-2 combines with J gene TRBJ2-1; a weak D match, TRBD2 (6 bases). V lost 5 bases and J 3 bases, leaving 14 bases between the germline ends. CDR1 is SGHTA, CDR2 FQGNSA, per germline. The CDR3 has 15 amino acids. CDR3 protein: CASSVGRGGYNEQFF. The CDR3 bases are TGTGCCAGCAGCGTAGGAAGGGGAGGCTACAATGAGCAGTTCTTC. Full variable domain (remainder filled in from reference TRBV7-2 and TRBJ2-1): GAGVSQSPSNKVTEKGKDVELRCDPISGHTALYWYRQSLGQGLEFLIYFQGNSAPDKSGLPSDRFSAERTGGSVSTLTIQRTQQEDSAVYLCASSVGRGGYNEQFFGPGTRLTVL.

A remark on this clonotype: At one of its ends the junction is not consistent with the germline gene, which may arise from a read error. This chain uses TRBV12-3 or TRBV12-4 with TRBJ1-4; TRBD1 is a possible D gene (6 bases). CDR3 length: 15 residues. The CDR3 spells CTSSQQGYVPEKLFF. The CDR3 DNA is TGTACCAGCAGTCAACAGGGATACGTCCCGGAAAAACTGTTTTTT.

There are a few counts of this clonotype. The chain has TRBV6-1 and TRBJ1-6; 9 nucleotides agree with TRBD1. This CDR3 is built from 13 residues. V was clipped by 8 bases and J by 10 bases; unmatched bases: 6. CDR1 MNHNS and CDR2 SASEGT come from the germline V gene. In DNA, the CDR3 is TGTGCCAGCGCGGACAGGGGAGAGTCACCCCTCCACTTT. This gives the protein CASADRGESPLHF.

Many counts were recorded for this clonotype. The gene calls are TRBV7-2 and TRBJ2-5; no clear D. This CDR3 spans 14 amino acids. V was pared by 1 base and J by 6 bases, with 12 bases between. Germline CDR1 SGHTA, CDR2 FQGNSA. CDR3 in DNA: TGTGCCAGCAGCTTAGAAGGAACTCCCAAGACCCAGTACTTC. It yields the protein CASSLEGTPKTQYF.

With respect to this clonotype: This may be a read error: a much more frequent sequence differs by one nucleotide. The chain employs TRBV7-9 and TRBJ1-1; D call uncertain. This CDR3 spans 14 amino acids. Germline V gene sequence: CDR1 SEHNR, CDR2 FQNEAQ (reference sequence). In DNA form, the CDR3 reads TGTGTCAGCAGCTTAGCCGGGAGAAACACTGAAGCTTTCTTT. Its protein is CVSSLAGRNTEAFF.

This clonotype has at least ten counts. The chain employs TRBV6-2 or TRBV6-3 and TRBJ1-2; D remains unclear. Trimming left V 7 bases short and J 4 bases short, with 13 bases between. The CDR3 totals 13 residues. The V gene's germline CDR1 is MNHEY and CDR2 SVGEGT. CDR3 residues: CASTPRSSYGYTF. In DNA, the CDR3 is TGTGCCAGCACTCCCAGGTCAAGCTATGGCTACACCTTC.

As to this clonotype: A much larger clone lies a single base off, so this may be a read error. V gene TRBV7-3 combines with J gene TRBJ2-2; D is possibly TRBD1 (6 bases). The CDR3 is 18 residues long. The V and J ends lost 5 bases and 0 bases respectively, with 19 bases between them. The germline V gene has CDR1 SGHTA and CDR2 FQGTGA. CDR3 loop: CASSQQISRTANTGELFF. CDR3 nucleotide sequence: TGTGCCAGCAGCCAACAAATATCCCGGACAGCGAACACCGGGGAGCTGTTTTTT.

The sample holds a few counts of this clonotype. This rearrangement joins TRBV19 to TRBJ2-3, with D possibly being TRBD1 or TRBD2 (6 bases each). V lost 4 bases, J lost 3 bases, and 11 bases lay in between. This CDR3 contains 14 residues. Germline CDR1 reads LNHDA; CDR2 reads SQIVND (reference sequence). The CDR3: CASSNGGRTDTQYF. CDR3 nucleotides: TGTGCCAGTAGTAACGGGGGCCGGACAGATACGCAGTATTTT.